The rows below give T cell receptor beta chains drawn from one sample of a study of identical twins. TCRdb reprocessed the 5' RACE reads with MiXCR, giving one entry per CDR3 protein. The sample contains hundreds of thousands of distinct CDR3 sequences, 8.5% to 9.5% of which appear only once. The same specimen was also included in a second study, on yellow fever vaccine responses in identical twins.

Sequences were obtained from PBMCs. The source is a woman under 30 in good health. The CDR3 runs from the conserved cysteine through the conserved F or W. Each record gives: D gene, J gene, V gene, clone size, CDR3 DNA, CDR3 protein. D genes are given only for firm matches. Rows may omit the clone size; those that give it use once, few, many or a size class.

TRBD1 | TRBJ2-2 | TRBV29-1 | many | TGCAGCGCGGGACAGGTGAACACCGGGGAGCTGTTTTTT | CSAGQVNTGELFF
- | TRBJ1-5 | TRBV2 | - | TGTGCCAGCAGAGGCTCTCCCGGGCAGCCCCAGCATTTT | CASRGSPGQPQHF
- | TRBJ1-1 | TRBV14 | many | TGTGCCAGCAGCCGATACCGAACCTTGAACACTGAAGCTTTCTTT | CASSRYRTLNTEAFF
- | TRBJ2-7 | TRBV14 | many | TGTGCCAGCAGCCAAGACTTGGGGGACGAGCAGTACTTC | CASSQDLGDEQYF
TRBD2 | TRBJ2-5 | TRBV20-1 | few | TGCAGTGCTGGGATCCTGGGGGAGGGAGAGACCCAGTACTTC | CSAGILGEGETQYF
- | TRBJ1-2 | TRBV6-2/TRBV6-3 | few | TGTGCCAGCAAAGGGACCGACAGCGTCTATGGCTACACCTTC | CASKGTDSVYGYTF
- | TRBJ2-2 | TRBV12-3/TRBV12-4 | few | TGTGCCAGCAGTTCGAGGCTAAGGGGTACCGGGGAGCTGTTTTTT | CASSSRLRGTGELFF
- | TRBJ2-7 | TRBV10-3 | many | TGTGCCATCAGTGATCCGACAAGATTTGACGAGCAGTACTTC | CAISDPTRFDEQYF
- | TRBJ2-5 | TRBV7-9 | few | TGTGCCAGCAGCTTTCTGTCTAGCGCACAAGAGACCCAGTACTTC | CASSFLSSAQETQYF
TRBD2 | TRBJ2-1 | TRBV12-3/TRBV12-4 | few | TGTGCCAGCAGTCCTCTAGCGGGAGAGGCTGAGCAGTTCTTC | CASSPLAGEAEQFF
TRBD1 | TRBJ1-1 | TRBV6-1 | few | TGTGCCAGCAGCAGCACACAGGGGGCGCTGACTGAAGCTTTCTTT | CASSSTQGALTEAFF